The sequence of this T cell receptor beta chain was determined in a study of Ad26.COV2.S vaccination and SARS-CoV-2 variants (dated by TCRdb to about 2021). A note on the overall study: Donors in the vaccine arm were drawn from COV1001, a multicentre, randomized, double-blind, placebo-controlled phase I-IIa trial testing Ad26.COV2.S in healthy adults. Ad26.COV2.S was given intramuscularly at 5x10^10 or 1x10^11 viral particles, as a single shot or as two shots 56 days apart. TCRbeta repertoire sequencing was used to assess the specificity and breadth of SARS-CoV-2-reactive T cell receptors after Ad26.COV2.S vaccination. The TCR-sequenced set comprised around 30 samples: 19 Ad26.COV2.S vaccine recipients, 5 placebo recipients and 8 SARS-CoV-2 convalescent individuals. Participants in the trial were split at random into five groups of five each, receiving low-dose or high-dose Ad26.COV2.S once or twice, or else placebo on both occasions. Throughout the experiments and outcome assessment, investigators stayed blinded to trial group allocation.

The immunoSEQ Assay was the method used to sequence TCRbeta CDR3 regions. After extraction, genomic DNA underwent amplification by bias-controlled multiplex PCR, followed by high-throughput sequencing. On the study's bioinformatics: Collapsing and filtering of sequences were performed to quantify the absolute abundance of each unique TCRbeta CDR3 region. T cell fraction was estimated by normalization of TCRbeta template counts to usable DNA, with usable DNA being measured through amplification of reference genes present in all nucleated cells. Repertoire TCRs were annotated as SARS-CoV-2-specific when V gene, CDR3 amino acid sequence and J gene were exactly matched to a known reactive TCR set. The reference SARS-CoV-2 TCR set came from MIRA and was filtered for enrichment in COVID-19-positive ImmuneCODE repertoires, removing public or cross-reactive TCRs. Based on the MIRA antigens, annotated TCRs were further analysed at the level of specific ORF or position within ORF. Depth was the summed frequency of annotated unique rearrangements, while breadth was defined as annotated unique rearrangements over total unique productive rearrangements. Two-sided Wilcoxon rank-sum tests were applied when comparing TCR breadth between groups. Not all clones reach the TCRdb copy of this immuneACCESS table, which keeps in-frame sequences only. Checked studies attribute under half of the gap to unresolved V genes and leave the rest unexplained. For V, J and clone size, that table is used; D and trimming come from the DNA. This sample has roughly 380,000 clones in its table, and over 75% of those were observed once. The ten most abundant clones make up approximately 3.6% of the sample.

Broader findings and caveats from the paper: Spike-specific TCR breadth was higher in Ad26.COV2.S recipients than in placebo recipients (P = 0.0014). After vaccination, spike-specific CD8+ and CD4+ T cell responses were reported to show substantial breadth. The study was not powered to compare responses between vaccine doses or regimens. Non-spike TCR breadth was comparable between vaccine and placebo recipients, consistent with the vaccine containing only spike. According to the authors, total T cell responses may have been underestimated by the TCR breadth and depth analyses.

This specimen's treatment or condition label, per the study, means: around 19 received Ad26.COV2.S at low or high dose, single or two shots; about 5 received placebo; per-sample allocation not given. Repertoires of vaccine and placebo recipients were sequenced from samples collected on day 63 after the first injection. Cohort 1b enrolled about 25 adults aged 18-55 years at a single site in Boston, USA, between 29 July and 7 August 2020. Ad26.COV2.S was a replication-incompetent adenovirus type 26 vector that expressed a prefusion-stabilized SARS-CoV-2 spike protein derived from the original Wuhan strain. This clone was counted a single time. Its antigen has not been determined. Base qualities are not provided; no much larger clone lies one nucleotide away. The material was peripheral blood, obtained in a trial of Ad26.COV2.S vaccine versus placebo. This TCR derives from a person aged 18-60 years who received the Ad26.COV2.S COVID-19 vaccine or a placebo.

The CDR3: CASSLSVGTEAFF. Here is the DNA: TGTGCCAGCAGCTTATCAGTAGGGACTGAAGCTTTCTTT. The sequence links TRBV5-4 to TRBJ1-1; the D gene remains uncertain. V sheds 2 bases and J sheds 5 bases, leaving 10 bases between their ends. The CDR3 holds 13 amino acids from the cysteine to the phenylalanine. CDR3 DNA only is kept here, 39 bases in frame from base 1. CDR1 and CDR2 are read off the germline V gene (reference sequence) as SGHNT and YYREEE.